This T cell receptor (beta chain) was profiled in a study of shared clonotypes between healthy human individuals (dated by TCRdb to 2019 to 2021). Describing the broader study: Three men and a couple of women, aged 18 to 49 years, made up the cohort. For each donor, three plates each were used for CD4 naive and CD4 memory, two plates were used for CD8 naive, and one plate was used for CD8 memory. To estimate repertoire size and how much clonotypes are shared between individuals, the study performed deep sequencing of blood TCR repertoires from a handful of healthy adults. To increase sequencing depth and limit assay-specific biases, different laboratories used diverse techniques to prepare libraries and sequence TCR repertoires. Between about 0.94 and 10 billion PBMCs per donor were obtained by leukapheresis. The research as a whole found: About 4.5% of naive CD4, 3.5% of naive CD8, about 2.4% of memory CD4, and 0.35% to 0.5% of memory CD8 clonotypes were shared across several donors. Only blood was sampled, and tissue TCR repertoires likely differ from those in blood. Rarefaction of sorted-subset datasets indicated incomplete sequencing despite the large sequencing depth. The genetic and exposure-history diversity represented was limited by the small number of donors. Larger estimated clonotype richness was generally found for naive subsets than for memory subsets. Compared with non-shared clonotypes, the clonotypes found in all four sorted-subset donors had higher generation probabilities. Pairwise subsampling led to the expectation that sequencing depth would affect the degree of clonotype sharing among donors.

TCR CDR3 regions were amplified from genomic DNA by multiplex PCR using the deep immunoSEQ assay. Genomic DNA extracted from each cell subset was distributed evenly over all wells of several immunoSEQ 96-well plates, and each plate served as one replicate. Each replicate PCR for sorted subsets received about 220 ng genomic DNA, equal to tens of thousands of T cell genomes. Purified libraries were quantified with a Qubit 3.0 fluorometer, sized on a Bioanalyzer 2100, and re-quantified with the KAPA Library Quantification kit. Every immunoSEQ 96-well plate was sequenced on a dedicated single-read 150-cycle Illumina NextSeq 550 flow cell. The source study handled its data this way. Because the immunoSEQ output included only junctional sequences and no quality scores, the filtering could not be the same as the filtering used for full-length reads. To assign V/J genes and CDR3, sequences were annotated using PyIR, a Python wrapper for IgBLAST v1.9, with IMGT germline references. Reads with weak V/J assignments (E-value above 1e-6), missing CDR3, stop codons, out-of-frame junctions, or ambiguous translated residues were removed. V3J clonotypes were defined by identical inferred V gene, J gene, and CDR3 amino acid sequence. To compute the percentage overlap between repertoires, the number of shared unique clonotypes was divided by the size of the smaller repertoire. Three approaches were used to assess repertoire richness: RTK rarefaction, the Chao1 estimator, and Recon v2.1 estimates of unobserved clonotypes. OLGA was used to compute generation probabilities for all TCRbeta clonotypes that the gDNA method yielded from a few donors. Imported from immuneACCESS, the table was reduced by TCRdb to in-frame sequences with V and J called. These copies leave out some clones; in studies compared against another copy, an unresolved V gene accounts for under half, and the cause of the remainder is not known. That table furnishes V, J and clone size, whereas the DNA furnished D and trimming. The sample table shows a few million clones, and more than 80% are seen once. Roughly 0.36% of the sample is taken by the ten largest.

In the germline V gene, CDR1 corresponds to MDHEN and CDR2 to SYDVKM. The V end gives up 5 bases and the J end 9 bases, leaving 9 bases in the junction not matched to a gene. The CDR3 starts with the cysteine, ends with the phenylalanine, and has 14 residues. Of all the DNA, just the CDR3 is kept, 42 bases in frame from base 1. Donors were healthy HIV-negative adults with no recently reported acute infections or vaccinations. Every donor was a Caucasian adult living in Nashville, Tennessee, USA. Magnetic negative selection was used to enrich CD4+ T cells, after which naive cells were positively selected on CD45RA and the negative fraction became the memory subset. Blood was obtained by leukapheresis, after which PBMCs were separated by Ficoll-Histopaque density gradient centrifugation and cryopreserved in liquid nitrogen vapor phase. Analytical flow cytometry was used to check the purity and quantity of every magnetically sorted T cell population. Genomic DNA was isolated from every sorted fraction and measured by UV absorbance on a Nanodrop 2000c.

On this clone: The target of this receptor is not known. Per-base quality was not reported, and no clone a single base away is much larger than it.

Sequencing input: naive CD4+ T cells from PBMCs. According to the study, the label for this sample's cell subset or site signals: CD45RA+ positively selected. The clonotype comes from a man in his late teens or twenties in good health. Some clones in this sample may be carry-over from other donors' samples. The sequence is built from TRBV28 and TRBJ2-1; 8 of the junction bases match TRBD2. The CDR3 protein is CASSTSGPRGEQFF. The DNA reads TGTGCCAGCAGTACTAGCGGCCCGAGGGGTGAGCAGTTCTTC.